Each of the 20 T cell receptor beta chains below was sequenced from the same sample in a study of blood T cell repertoires in COVID-19 (dated by TCRdb to 2020 to 2022). Library preparation employed the immunoSEQ multiplex PCR assay. This immuneACCESS table, as held by TCRdb, lists in-frame sequences with V and J called but not all clones. Of the missing ones, under half trace to an unresolved V gene in checked studies; the others have no known cause. In this sample the table shows more than 200,000 clones, approximately 90% of which occur a single time. The biggest ten clones account for approximately 0.69% of the sample. Sequencing used peripheral blood. The receptors stem from a man aged 40-49 years with acute or convalescent COVID-19.

The sample holds a few counts of this clone. CDR3 nucleotides: TGTGCCACCAGTGATTTGCTAGACGGGACCGGGGAGCTGTTTTTT. Amino acid sequence: CATSDLLDGTGELFF. The chain is built from TRBV24-1 and TRBJ2-2; D gene ambiguous. The CDR3 covers 15 residues. Between the trimmed V and J ends, which lost 0 bases and 5 bases, there was a span of 9 bases. Germline V gives CDR1 KGHDR, CDR2 SFDVKD.

CDR3 bases: TGTGCCAGCAGTTACTCGTGGCGGGGGTCGGTATATACGCAGTATTTT. Translating it yields CASSYSWRGSVYTQYF. The V gene is TRBV6-5, the J gene TRBJ2-3; 7 nucleotides line up with TRBD2. V was pared by 0 bases and J by 7 bases, with 10 bases of the junction left unmatched. The length of the CDR3 is 16 residues. The germline CDR1 and CDR2 sequences are MNHEY and SVGAGI.

V usage is TRBV5-4 and J usage is TRBJ2-5; 10 bases are shared with TRBD2. Germline assignment: CDR1 SGHNT and CDR2 YYREEE (reference sequence). The junction had 6 bases not matched to a gene; V was cut back by 3 bases and J by 4 bases. This CDR3 is built from 15 residues. The CDR3 sequence is CASSYQRGGAETQYF. The CDR3 DNA reads TGTGCCAGCAGCTACCAGCGGGGGGGAGCAGAGACCCAGTACTTC.

The chain combines TRBV27 with TRBJ2-7, with 9 positions matching TRBD1. From germline, CDR1 is MNHEY and CDR2 SMNVEV (reference sequence). CDR3 length equals 12 residues. This CDR3 reads CGRDRVYYEQYF. The CDR3 coding sequence is TGTGGTAGGGACAGGGTTTACTACGAGCAGTACTTC.

V gene TRBV2 combines with J gene TRBJ2-1; the match to TRBD2 covers 7 bases. The CDR3 has 18 amino acids. The junction had 11 bases not matched to a gene; V was cut back by 0 bases and J by 3 bases. CDR1 is SNHLY, CDR2 FYNNEI, per germline. The chain's CDR3 is CASSEAPFTPGGYNEQFF. The CDR3 DNA is TGTGCCAGCAGTGAAGCCCCGTTTACCCCGGGAGGCTACAATGAGCAGTTCTTC.

V and J are TRBV5-1 and TRBJ2-5, with D uncertain. CDR3 size: 14 residues. The ends were cut back, 0 bases at V and 2 bases at J, with 8 bases in the middle. Germline V CDR1 and CDR2: SGHRS, YFSETQ. CDR3 in amino acids: CASSLEAVQETQYF. CDR3 coding DNA: TGCGCCAGCAGCTTGGAGGCGGTTCAAGAGACCCAGTACTTC.

The V and J genes are TRBV5-1 and TRBJ2-1, with 7 bases aligning to TRBD2. Trimming took 4 bases from V and 10 from J; bases not matched to a gene: 5. Germline CDR1 is SGHRS and CDR2 is YFSETQ. The CDR3 sequence is 12 residues long. The CDR3 is CASSPGRGEQFF. The CDR3 bases are TGCGCCAGCAGCCCCGGGCGGGGGGAGCAGTTCTTC. The variable domain in full, with the rest retrieved from reference TRBV5-1 and TRBJ2-1, is KAGVTQTPRYLIKTRGQQVTLSCSPISGHRSVSWYQQTPGQGLQFLFEYFSETQRNKGNFPGRFSGRQFSNSRSEMNVSTLELGDSALYLCASSPGRGEQFFGPGTRLTVL.

The CDR3: CSASEREQYF. The DNA for the CDR3 is TGCAGTGCTTCTGAGCGGGAGCAGTACTTC. The chain has TRBV20-1 and TRBJ2-7, with TRBD2 as a possible D gene (5 bases). CDR3 length equals 10 residues. The ends were cut back, 5 bases at V and 7 bases at J, with 9 bases in the middle. Germline V gene sequence: CDR1 DFQATT, CDR2 SNEGSKA (reference sequence).

The chain has TRBV29-1 and TRBJ2-1; 9 positions agree with TRBD1. This CDR3 is built from 14 residues. J was trimmed by 2 bases and V by 3 bases; bases with no gene match: 2. Germline CDR1 reads SQVTM; CDR2 reads ANQGSEA. The CDR3, as DNA: TGCAGCGTTGAGGACAGGGGAACCTACAATGAGCAGTTCTTC. Amino acid sequence: CSVEDRGTYNEQFF.

V and J are TRBV7-2 and TRBJ2-4; 10 bases agree with TRBD1. CDR3 size: 14 residues. With 6 bases clipped from V and 6 bases from J, the junction kept 5 bases outside the gene matches. In germline, CDR1 is SGHTA, CDR2 FQGNSA. The CDR3 coding sequence is TGTGCCAGCAGTGCCGGGACAGGGGCAAACATTCAGTACTTC. This translates into CASSAGTGANIQYF. The entire variable domain, with the rest obtained from reference TRBV7-2 and TRBJ2-4, is as follows: GAGVSQSPSNKVTEKGKDVELRCDPISGHTALYWYRQSLGQGLEFLIYFQGNSAPDKSGLPSDRFSAERTGGSVSTLTIQRTQQEDSAVYLCASSAGTGANIQYFGAGTRLSVL.

The chain joins TRBV4-1 to TRBJ2-7; tentatively, D is TRBD1 (6 bases). From germline, CDR1 is MGHRA and CDR2 YSYEKL. CDR3 size: 15 residues. The V and J ends lost 0 bases and 2 bases respectively, with 11 bases between them. The CDR3 DNA sequence: TGCGCCAGCAGCCAAGATCGCCCAGGGGCCTACGAGCAGTACTTC. Translating gives CASSQDRPGAYEQYF.

The chain couples TRBV5-4 to TRBJ1-6; 10 bases align to TRBD1. The V and J ends lost 0 bases and 11 bases, in that order; junction bases with no gene match: 8. CDR3 length equals 16 residues. From germline, CDR1 is SGHNT and CDR2 YYREEE (reference sequence). In DNA, the CDR3 is TGTGCCAGCAGCTTGGCTCTGGGACAGGGGAGGACACCCCTCCACTTT. The encoded protein is CASSLALGQGRTPLHF.

This clone was recorded a few times. The rearrangement uses TRBV12-2 and TRBJ2-5; the DNA was not used to check the table's D call, TRBD1. TRBV12-2 is designated a pseudogene. The CDR3 totals 18 residues. The CDR3 region is CASRLARGQTLYQETQYF. CDR3 coding DNA: TGTGCAAGTCGCTTAGCGCGGGGACAGACGCTCTACCAAGAGACCCAGTACTTC.

This chain connects TRBV6-1 to TRBJ1-3; no definite D call. In germline, CDR1 is MNHNS, CDR2 SASEGT. This CDR3 is 15 amino acids long. V was clipped by 2 bases and J by 4 bases, with 12 bases between them. CDR3 DNA: TGTGCCAGCAGTGAAAATATCAGGCACGGAAACACCATATATTTT. Its translation is CASSENIRHGNTIYF.

This clone showed up just a few times. The chain has TRBV7-2 and TRBJ2-1; TRBD2 agrees at 13 bases. The CDR3 length is 17 residues. CDR1 is SGHTA, CDR2 FQGNSA, per germline. V was pared by 7 bases and J by 13 bases, with 19 bases of the junction left unmatched. CDR3 sequence (DNA): TGTGCCAGCACCCCCGGGACTAGCGGGGCCGCTCGAATGGCACAGTTCTTC. Protein product: CASTPGTSGAARMAQFF.

The chain employs TRBV4-2 and TRBJ1-1; D ambiguous. V gave up 0 bases and J gave up 3 bases, with 14 bases separating them. The CDR3 totals 16 residues. The germline CDR1 and CDR2 sequences are LGHNA and YNFKEQ. As DNA, the CDR3 is TGTGCCAGCAGCCAAGATGGTACAGACCCCTACACTGAAGCTTTCTTT. It translates to CASSQDGTDPYTEAFF.

The gene calls are TRBV19 and TRBJ2-5; 7 bases align to TRBD2. CDR1 is LNHDA and CDR2 is SQIVND in the germline V gene (reference sequence). The CDR3 runs 16 residues. After removal of 3 bases from V and 1 base from J, the junction contained 8 bases not matched to a gene. Written as DNA, the CDR3 is TGTGCCAGTAGTATGCTTGGGACTACGGGCCAAGAGACCCAGTACTTC. Encoded protein: CASSMLGTTGQETQYF.

The V and J genes are TRBV27 and TRBJ2-3, with TRBD2 matching over 7 bases. The CDR3 is 17 residues long. Per germline, CDR1 MNHEY and CDR2 SMNVEV (reference sequence). The ends lost 5 bases at V and 3 bases at J; junction bases unmatched: 14. For the CDR3, the DNA is TGTGCCAGCAGTCCTAGAGCGGGAAGTATAACAACAGATACGCAGTATTTT. Protein product: CASSPRAGSITTDTQYF.

This sequence joins TRBV10-2 and TRBJ1-6, with no clear D. CDR3 length: 15 residues. CDR1 is WSHSY and CDR2 is SAAADI in the germline V gene. The V and J ends lost 2 bases and 5 bases respectively, with 10 bases between them. The CDR3 DNA reads as TGCGCCAGCAGTGAGGCGGCCGAAAATAATTCACCCCTCCACTTT. Translating it yields CASSEAAENNSPLHF.

The chain has TRBV29-1 and TRBJ1-1; D not resolved. V lost 3 bases to trimming and J lost 0 bases, with 8 bases between them. Germline V CDR1 and CDR2: SQVTM, ANQGSEA. This CDR3 has 13 residues. The CDR3 sequence is CSVEVEMNTEAFF. The CDR3 DNA sequence: TGCAGCGTTGAGGTGGAGATGAACACTGAAGCTTTCTTT.